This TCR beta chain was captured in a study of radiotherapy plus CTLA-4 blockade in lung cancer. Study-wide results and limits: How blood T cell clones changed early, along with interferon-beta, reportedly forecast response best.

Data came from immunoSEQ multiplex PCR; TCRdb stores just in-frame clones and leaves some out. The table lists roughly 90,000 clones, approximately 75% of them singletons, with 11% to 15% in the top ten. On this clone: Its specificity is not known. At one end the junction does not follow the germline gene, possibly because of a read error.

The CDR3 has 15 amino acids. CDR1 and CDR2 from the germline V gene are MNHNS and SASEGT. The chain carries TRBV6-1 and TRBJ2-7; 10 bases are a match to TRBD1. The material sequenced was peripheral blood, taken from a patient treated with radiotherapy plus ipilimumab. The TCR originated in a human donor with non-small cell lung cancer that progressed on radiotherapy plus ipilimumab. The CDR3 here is CASREAGTGAYEQYF. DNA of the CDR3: TGTGCCAGCAGGGAAGCCGGGACAGGGGCCTACGAGCAGTACTTC.